These 5 T cell receptor beta chains share one sample of origin, sequenced in a study of tumor-infiltrating lymphocytes in localized non-small cell lung cancer. TCRdb keeps only in-frame clones here, not all; method: immunoSEQ multiplex PCR. The sample contains about 21,000 clones, approximately 80% of which appear only once. The sequencing input was lung tumor tissue. The receptor source for this set is a human donor with non-small cell lung cancer.

The chain recombines TRBV5-4 with TRBJ2-3, with 12 bases aligning to TRBD2. This CDR3 region has 16 residues. The ends lost 5 bases at V and 3 bases at J; junction bases unmatched: 7. Germline CDR1 and CDR2: SGHNT and YYREEE (reference sequence). The CDR3: CASSRPGLAGTDTQYF. CDR3 in DNA: TGTGCCAGCAGTAGGCCCGGACTAGCGGGAACAGATACGCAGTATTTT.

This clone was found a few times. The chain couples TRBV6-6 to TRBJ2-3; D remains ambiguous. Trimming removed 0 bases from V and 6 bases from J, with 4 bases in between. Germline lookup yields CDR1 MNHNY and CDR2 SVGAGI (reference sequence). The CDR3 has 12 residues. CDR3 protein: CASSYSGDTQYF. The CDR3 DNA follows: TGTGCCAGCAGTTACTCGGGTGATACGCAGTATTTT.

This sequence joins TRBV11-3 and TRBJ2-1; 7 nucleotides match TRBD1. The germline gives CDR1 SGHNT, CDR2 YENEEA. The CDR3 is made up of 13 amino acids. The trim removed 5 bases at V and 7 bases at J, leaving 5 bases unmatched. The CDR3 nucleotides are TGTGCCAGCAGCAAAGTCAGGGGGAATGAGCAGTTCTTC. The encoded protein is CASSKVRGNEQFF.

The chain has TRBV18 and TRBJ2-3; D is unresolved. V was pared by 2 bases and J by 0 bases, with 12 bases between. This CDR3 spans 16 amino acids. In germline, CDR1 is KGHSH, CDR2 LQKENI. The CDR3 reads CASSPTYTISTDTQYF. The CDR3 DNA reads TGTGCCAGCTCACCAACCTACACTATCAGCACAGATACGCAGTATTTT.

The rearrangement joins TRBV29-1 to TRBJ2-7, with D perhaps TRBD2 (5 bases). Germline-derived CDR1 and CDR2 are SQVTM and ANQGSEA. CDR3 length: 13 amino acids. V lost 4 bases and J 2 bases, leaving 12 bases between the germline ends. In DNA, the CDR3 is TGCAGCGTTGTTAAGAGGGCACCCTACGAGCAGTACTTC. This encodes CSVVKRAPYEQYF.